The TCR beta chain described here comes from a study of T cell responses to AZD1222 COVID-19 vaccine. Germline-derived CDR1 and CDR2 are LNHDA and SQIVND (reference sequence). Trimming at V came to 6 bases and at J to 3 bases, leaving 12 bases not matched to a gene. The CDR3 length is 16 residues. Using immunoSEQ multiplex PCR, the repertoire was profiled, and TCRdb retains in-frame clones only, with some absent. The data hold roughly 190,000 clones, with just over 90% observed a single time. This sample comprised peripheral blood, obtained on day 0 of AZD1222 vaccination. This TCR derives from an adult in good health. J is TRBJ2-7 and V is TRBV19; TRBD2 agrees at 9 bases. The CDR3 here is CASRPNGLTSGYEQYF. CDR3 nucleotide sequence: TGTGCCAGTAGGCCAAACGGGCTGACTAGCGGCTACGAGCAGTACTTC.